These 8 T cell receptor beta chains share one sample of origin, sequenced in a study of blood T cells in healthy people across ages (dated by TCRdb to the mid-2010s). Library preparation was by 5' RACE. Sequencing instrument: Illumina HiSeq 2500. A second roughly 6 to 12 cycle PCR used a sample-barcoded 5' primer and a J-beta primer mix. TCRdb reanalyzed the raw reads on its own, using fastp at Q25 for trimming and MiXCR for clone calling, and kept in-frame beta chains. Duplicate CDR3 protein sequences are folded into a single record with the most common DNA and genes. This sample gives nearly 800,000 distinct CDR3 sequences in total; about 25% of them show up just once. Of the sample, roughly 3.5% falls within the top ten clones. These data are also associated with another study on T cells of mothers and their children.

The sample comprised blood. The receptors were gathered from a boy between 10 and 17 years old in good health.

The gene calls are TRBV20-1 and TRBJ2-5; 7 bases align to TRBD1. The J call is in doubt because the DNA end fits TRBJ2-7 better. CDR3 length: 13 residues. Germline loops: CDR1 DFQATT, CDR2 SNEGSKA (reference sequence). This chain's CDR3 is CSAETGESYEQYF. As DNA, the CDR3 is TGCAGTGCGGAAACAGGGGAATCCTACGAGCAGTACTTC.

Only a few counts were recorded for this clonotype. CDR3: CASSANRGRLYGYTF. The CDR3 DNA reads as TGTGCCAGCAGTGCAAACAGGGGGCGCCTCTATGGCTACACCTTC. This sequence joins TRBV25-1 and TRBJ1-2; 9 nucleotides match TRBD1. Germline V CDR1 and CDR2: MGHDK, SYGVNS. This CDR3 is 15 amino acids long. J was trimmed by 4 bases and V by 4 bases; bases with no gene match: 7.

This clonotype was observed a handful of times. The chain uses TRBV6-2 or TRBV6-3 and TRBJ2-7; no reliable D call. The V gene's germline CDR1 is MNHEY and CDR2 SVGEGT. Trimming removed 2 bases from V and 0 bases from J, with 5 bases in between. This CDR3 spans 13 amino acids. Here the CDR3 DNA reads TGTGCCAGCAGTTACGACGTCTCCTACGAGCAGTACTTC. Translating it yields CASSYDVSYEQYF.

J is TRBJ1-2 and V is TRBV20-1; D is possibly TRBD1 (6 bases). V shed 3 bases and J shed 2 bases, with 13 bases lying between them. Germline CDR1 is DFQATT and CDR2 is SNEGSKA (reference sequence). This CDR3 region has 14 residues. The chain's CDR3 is CSASLEGGNYGYTF. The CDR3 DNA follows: TGCAGTGCTAGCCTTGAGGGGGGAAACTATGGCTACACCTTC.

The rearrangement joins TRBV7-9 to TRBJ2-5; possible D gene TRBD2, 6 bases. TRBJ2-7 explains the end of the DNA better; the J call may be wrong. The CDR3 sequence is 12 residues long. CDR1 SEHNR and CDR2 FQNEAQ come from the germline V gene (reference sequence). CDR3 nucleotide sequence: TGTGCCAGCAGCTTCTTGGGGGGCGAGCAGTACTTC. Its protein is CASSFLGGEQYF.

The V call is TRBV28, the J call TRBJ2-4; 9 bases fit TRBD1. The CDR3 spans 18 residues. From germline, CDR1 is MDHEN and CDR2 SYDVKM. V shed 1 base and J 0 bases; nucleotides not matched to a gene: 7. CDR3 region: CASSLLTGTGIAKNIQYF. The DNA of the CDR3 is TGTGCCAGCAGTTTATTGACCGGGACAGGGATAGCCAAAAACATTCAGTACTTC.

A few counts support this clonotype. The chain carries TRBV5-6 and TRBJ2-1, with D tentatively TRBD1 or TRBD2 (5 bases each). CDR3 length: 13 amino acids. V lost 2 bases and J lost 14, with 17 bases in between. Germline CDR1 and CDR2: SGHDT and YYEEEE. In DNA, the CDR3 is TGTGCCAGCAGCTTTGGTAGCCGGGACCTGGAGTTCTTC. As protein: CASSFGSRDLEFF.

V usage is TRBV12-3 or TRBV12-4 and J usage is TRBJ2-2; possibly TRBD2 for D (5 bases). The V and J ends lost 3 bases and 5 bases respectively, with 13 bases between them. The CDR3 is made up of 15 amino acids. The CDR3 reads CASSFNRGLTGELFF. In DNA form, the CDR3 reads TGTGCCAGCAGTTTTAACCGGGGTCTGACCGGGGAGCTGTTTTTT.